This T cell receptor (beta chain) was observed in a study of radiotherapy plus CTLA-4 blockade in lung cancer. Study-wide background: Patients showed objective responses in 15% to 20% of cases, and disease control was achieved by about 30%. Findings and limits, study-wide: Radiotherapy was combined with ipilimumab, and tumor-derived TCR clones then expanded in blood. Reported findings show early blood T cell clone dynamics, with interferon-beta, best predicted response.

The method was immunoSEQ multiplex PCR; TCRdb's version includes in-frame clones alone and lacks a portion of them. The sample carries 85,000 to 90,000 clones, 85% to 90% recorded once. Receiving focal radiation plus CTLA-4 blockade with ipilimumab were patients who had chemo-refractory metastatic non-small-cell lung cancer. As for this clone: Its cognate antigen is unknown.

Sequencing used peripheral blood, obtained from a patient treated with radiotherapy plus ipilimumab. The receptor was derived from a human donor with non-small cell lung cancer that progressed on radiotherapy plus ipilimumab.

The CDR3 DNA reads as TGTGCCAGCAGTGAACGCCCAGGGCGGGTTACCGGGGAGCTGTTTTTT. Its protein product is CASSERPGRVTGELFF. This rearrangement joins TRBV2 to TRBJ2-2; D possibly matches TRBD1 or TRBD2 (5 bases each). The CDR3 totals 16 residues. Trimming pared 2 bases from V and 5 bases from J, leaving 15 bases between. In germline, CDR1 is SNHLY, CDR2 FYNNEI.